These 5 T cell receptor beta chains were all obtained from the same sample, sequenced in a study of cytomegalovirus exposure and HLA in healthy donors. Sequencing used immunoSEQ multiplex PCR; TCRdb keeps in-frame clones, though not all of them. The data show about 98,000 clones, roughly 87% seen once. Material for sequencing was PBMCs. These receptor sequences come from a man aged 18-30 years in good health and CMV-seropositive.

The chain employs TRBV19 and TRBJ2-3; D gene uncertain. The V gene's germline CDR1 is LNHDA and CDR2 SQIVND (reference sequence). The V end was cut by 5 bases, the J end by 4 bases, with 10 bases between. The CDR3 length is 13 residues. This CDR3 reads CASSLDGPDTQYF. The DNA of the CDR3 is TGTGCCAGTAGTTTGGATGGGCCAGATACGCAGTATTTT.

The rearrangement links TRBV18 to TRBJ1-2, with no clear D. Trimming shortened V by 2 bases and J by 4 bases, and 8 bases separated the two germline ends. The CDR3 consists of 13 residues. Germline CDR1 KGHSH, CDR2 LQKENI. The CDR3 reads CASSPDRSYGYTF. As DNA, the CDR3 is TGTGCCAGCTCACCAGATAGAAGCTATGGCTACACCTTC.

The chain couples TRBV6-5 to TRBJ2-7; TRBD1 matches 11 bases. With 7 bases clipped from V and 5 bases from J, the junction kept 7 bases outside the gene matches. The length of the CDR3 is 14 residues. Germline CDR1 MNHEY, CDR2 SVGAGI. In nucleotides, the CDR3 is TGTGCCAGCACCGGGACAGGGGGAAAGAACGAGCAGTACTTC. The encoded protein is CASTGTGGKNEQYF.

The chain carries TRBV27 and TRBJ2-7, with D uncertain. The CDR3 loop spans 12 amino acids. The germline CDR1 and CDR2 sequences are MNHEY and SMNVEV (reference sequence). V lost 4 bases and J 2 bases, leaving 6 bases between the germline ends. The CDR3 DNA reads as TGTGCCAGCAGTTACAACGCCTACGAGCAGTACTTC. Amino acid sequence: CASSYNAYEQYF.

This rearrangement joins TRBV29-1 to TRBJ2-7; D might be TRBD1 (5 bases). This CDR3 region has 15 residues. Germline CDR1 and CDR2: SQVTM and ANQGSEA. Trimming left V 0 bases short and J 2 bases short, with 14 bases between. CDR3 residues: CSVEDYEKGTYEQYF. CDR3 DNA: TGCAGCGTTGAAGATTACGAAAAGGGGACCTACGAGCAGTACTTC.